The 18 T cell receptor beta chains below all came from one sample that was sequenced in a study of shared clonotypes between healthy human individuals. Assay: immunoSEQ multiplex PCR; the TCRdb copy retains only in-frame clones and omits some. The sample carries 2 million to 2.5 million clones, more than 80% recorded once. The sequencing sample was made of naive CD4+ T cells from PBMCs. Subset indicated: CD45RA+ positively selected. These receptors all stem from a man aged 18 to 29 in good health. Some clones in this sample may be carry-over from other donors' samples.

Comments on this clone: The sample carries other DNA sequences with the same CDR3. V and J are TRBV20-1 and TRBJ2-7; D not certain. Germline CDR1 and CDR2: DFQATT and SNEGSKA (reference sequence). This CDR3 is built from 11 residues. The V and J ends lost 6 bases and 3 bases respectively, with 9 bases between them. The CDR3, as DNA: TGCAGTGCCCTAGACCACTACGAGCAGTACTTC. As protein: CSALDHYEQYF.

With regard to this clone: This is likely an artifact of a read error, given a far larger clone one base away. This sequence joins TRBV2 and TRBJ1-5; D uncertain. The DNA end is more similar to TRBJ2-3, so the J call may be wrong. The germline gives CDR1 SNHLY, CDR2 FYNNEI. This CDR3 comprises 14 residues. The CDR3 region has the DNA TGTGCCAGCAGTCGCGACCGACGGAATCAGCCCCAGTATTTT. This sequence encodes CASSRDRRNQPQYF.

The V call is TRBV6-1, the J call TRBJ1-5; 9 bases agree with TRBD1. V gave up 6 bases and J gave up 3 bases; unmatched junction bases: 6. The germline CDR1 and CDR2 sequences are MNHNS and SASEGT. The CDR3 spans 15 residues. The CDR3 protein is CASRWTGEANQPQHF. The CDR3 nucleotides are TGTGCCAGCAGGTGGACAGGGGAGGCCAATCAGCCCCAGCATTTT.

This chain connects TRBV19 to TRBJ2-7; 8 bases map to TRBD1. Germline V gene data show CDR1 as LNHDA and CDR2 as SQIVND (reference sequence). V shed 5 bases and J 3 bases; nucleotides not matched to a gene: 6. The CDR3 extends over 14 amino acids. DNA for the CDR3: TGTGCCAGTAGTTCCCAGGACAGGGACTACGAGCAGTACTTC. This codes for CASSSQDRDYEQYF.

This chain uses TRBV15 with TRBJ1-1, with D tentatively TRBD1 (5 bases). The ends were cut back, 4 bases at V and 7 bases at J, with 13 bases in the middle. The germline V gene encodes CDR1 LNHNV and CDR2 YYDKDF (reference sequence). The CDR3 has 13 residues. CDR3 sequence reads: CATSKNGALEAFF. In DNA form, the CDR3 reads TGTGCCACCAGCAAGAACGGGGCACTTGAAGCTTTCTTT.

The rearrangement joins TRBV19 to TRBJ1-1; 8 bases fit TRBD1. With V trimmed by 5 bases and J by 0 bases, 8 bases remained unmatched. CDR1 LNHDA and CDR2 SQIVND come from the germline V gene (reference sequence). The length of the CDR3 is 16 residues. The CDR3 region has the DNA TGTGCCAGTAGTTTTGGACAGGGACGTATGAACACTGAAGCTTTCTTT. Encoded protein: CASSFGQGRMNTEAFF.

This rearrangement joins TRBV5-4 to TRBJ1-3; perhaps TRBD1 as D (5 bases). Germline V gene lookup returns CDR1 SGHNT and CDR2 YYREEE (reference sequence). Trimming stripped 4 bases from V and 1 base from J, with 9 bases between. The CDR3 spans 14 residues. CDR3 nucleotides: TGTGCCAGCAGCAGCGGGGGTTCTGGAAACACCATATATTTT. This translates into CASSSGGSGNTIYF.

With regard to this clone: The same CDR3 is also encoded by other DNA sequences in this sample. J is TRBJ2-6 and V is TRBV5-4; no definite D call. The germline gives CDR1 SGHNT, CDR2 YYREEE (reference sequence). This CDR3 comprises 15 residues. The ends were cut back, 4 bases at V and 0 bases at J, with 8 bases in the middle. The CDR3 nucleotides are TGTGCCAGCAGCCTTGGCAGCTCTGGGGCCAACGTCCTGACTTTC. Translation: CASSLGSSGANVLTF.

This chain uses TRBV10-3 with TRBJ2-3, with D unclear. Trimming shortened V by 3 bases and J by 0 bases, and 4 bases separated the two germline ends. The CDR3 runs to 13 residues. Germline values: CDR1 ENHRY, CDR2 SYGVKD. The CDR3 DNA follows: TGTGCCATCAGTGACATTAGCACAGATACGCAGTATTTT. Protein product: CAISDISTDTQYF.

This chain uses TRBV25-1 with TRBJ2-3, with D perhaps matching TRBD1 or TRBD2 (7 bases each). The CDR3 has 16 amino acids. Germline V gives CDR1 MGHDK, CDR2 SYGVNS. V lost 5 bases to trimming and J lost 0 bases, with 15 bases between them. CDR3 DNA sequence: TGTGCCAGCAGTAAAGCGGGACAGCTAAGCACAGATACGCAGTATTTT. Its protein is CASSKAGQLSTDTQYF.

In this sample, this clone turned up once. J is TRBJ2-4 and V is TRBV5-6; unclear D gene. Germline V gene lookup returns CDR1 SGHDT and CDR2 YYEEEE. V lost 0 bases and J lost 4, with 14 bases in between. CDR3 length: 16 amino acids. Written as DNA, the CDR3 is TGTGCCAGCAGCTTGGTATCAGGCAGAGCAAAAAACATTCAGTACTTC. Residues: CASSLVSGRAKNIQYF.

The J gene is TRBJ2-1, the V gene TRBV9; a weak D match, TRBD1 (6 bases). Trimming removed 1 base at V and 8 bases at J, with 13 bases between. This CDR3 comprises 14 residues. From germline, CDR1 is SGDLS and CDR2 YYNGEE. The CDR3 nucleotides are TGTGCCAGCAGCGTACAGCACAGGGTGCATGAGCAGTTCTTC. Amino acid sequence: CASSVQHRVHEQFF.

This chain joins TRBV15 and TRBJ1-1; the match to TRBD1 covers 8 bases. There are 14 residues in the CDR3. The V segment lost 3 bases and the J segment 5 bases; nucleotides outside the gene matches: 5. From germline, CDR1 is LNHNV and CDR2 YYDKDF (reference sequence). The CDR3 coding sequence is TGTGCCACCAGCAGTACAGGGGGAGGAACTGAAGCTTTCTTT. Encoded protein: CATSSTGGGTEAFF. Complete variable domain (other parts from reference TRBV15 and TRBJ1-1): DAMVIQNPRYQVTQFGKPVTLSCSQTLNHNVMYWYQQKSSQAPKLLFHYYDKDFNNEADTPDNFQSRRPNTSFCFLDIRSPGLGDTAMYLCATSSTGGGTEAFFGQGTRLTVV.

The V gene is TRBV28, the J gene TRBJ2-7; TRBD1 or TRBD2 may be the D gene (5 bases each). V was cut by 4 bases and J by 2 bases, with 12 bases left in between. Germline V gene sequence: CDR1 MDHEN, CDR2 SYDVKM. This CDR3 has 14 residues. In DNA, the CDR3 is TGTGCCAGCAGTTCCGGGACGGAAGCCTACGAGCAGTACTTC. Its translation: CASSSGTEAYEQYF.

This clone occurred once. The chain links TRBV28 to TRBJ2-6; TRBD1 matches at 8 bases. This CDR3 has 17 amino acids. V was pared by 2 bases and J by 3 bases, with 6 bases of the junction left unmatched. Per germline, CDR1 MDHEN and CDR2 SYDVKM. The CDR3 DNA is TGTGCCAGCAGTTTACGGACAGGGAGCCTTGGGGCCAACGTCCTGACTTTC. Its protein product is CASSLRTGSLGANVLTF. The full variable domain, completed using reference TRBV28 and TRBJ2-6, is DVKVTQSSRYLVKRTGEKVFLECVQDMDHENMFWYRQDPGLGLRLIYFSYDVKMKEKGDIPEGYSVSREKKERFSLILESASTNQTSMYLCASSLRTGSLGANVLTFGAGSRLTVL.

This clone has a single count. The CDR3 DNA follows: TGTGCCAGCAGTTACTCGAATCGACCGAAGAACACTGAAGCTTTCTTT. Protein: CASSYSNRPKNTEAFF. The rearrangement uses TRBV6-5 and TRBJ1-1; D not certain. Germline CDR1 and CDR2: MNHEY and SVGAGI. The CDR3 has 16 residues. Trimming left V 0 bases short and J 1 base short, with 12 bases between.

CDR3 nucleotide sequence: TGTGCCAGCAGCCAAATGTCGTACGAAGCTTTCTTT. It encodes CASSQMSYEAFF. The chain uses TRBV14 and TRBJ1-1; no clear D gene. Trimming pared 2 bases from V and 8 bases from J, leaving 9 bases between. This CDR3 has 12 amino acids. CDR1 is SGHDN, CDR2 FVKESK, per germline.

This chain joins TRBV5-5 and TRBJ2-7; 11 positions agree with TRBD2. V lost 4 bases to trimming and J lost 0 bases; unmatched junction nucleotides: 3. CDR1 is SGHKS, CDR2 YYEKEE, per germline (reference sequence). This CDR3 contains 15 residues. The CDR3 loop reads CASSPGLAASYEQYF. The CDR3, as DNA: TGTGCCAGCAGCCCGGGACTAGCGGCCTCCTACGAGCAGTACTTC.